Listed below are T cell receptor beta chains from one sample, sequenced in a study of blood T cell repertoires in COVID-19. Here immunoSEQ multiplex PCR was the method, and the copy in TCRdb shows in-frame clones only, minus some. The data show 45,000 to 65,000 clones, roughly 79% seen once. Input material: peripheral blood. The receptor source for this set is a woman in her sixties with acute or convalescent COVID-19. Each CDR3 is given with its conserved first and last residue. The D gene is left open where the match is weak. A clone size is listed for some rows: how often the clone was seen (once, few, many), or a class if it is expanded.

>.|once|TRBV11-3|TRBJ2-3
TGTGCCAGCAGCCAAGAGACAGATACGCAGTATTTT
CASSQETDTQYF
>.|.|TRBV5-1|TRBJ1-1
TGCGCCAGCAGCTCTTGGCAGGAGAACACTGAAGCTTTCTTT
CASSSWQENTEAFF
>TRBD1|.|TRBV5-1|TRBJ2-7
TGCGCCAGCTTGGGACAGGGGGACGAGCAGTACTTC
CASLGQGDEQYF
>.|.|TRBV2|TRBJ2-1
TGTGCCAGCAGGCCCCCGGGTTCCTACAATGAGCAGTTCTTC
CASRPPGSYNEQFF
>TRBD2|.|TRBV15|TRBJ2-7
TGTGCCACCAGCAGAGGTGCGGGAGGGCCGGCGTACGAGCAGTACTTC
CATSRGAGGPAYEQYF
>.|.|TRBV6-4|TRBJ1-1
TGTGCCAGCAGGAAGGAGGTTATGAACACTGAAGCTTTCTTT
CASRKEVMNTEAFF
>.|.|TRBV30|TRBJ1-1
TGTGCCTGGATTAGCGGGTACACTGAAGCTTTCTTT
CAWISGYTEAFF
>.|.|TRBV21-1|TRBJ2-7
TGTGCCAGCAGCAAAGTAAAGGGGGAGACACCCTACGAGCAGTACTTC
CASSKVKGETPYEQYF
>TRBD1|.|TRBV18|TRBJ2-1
TGTGCCAGCTCACCGGGGGACAGGGGAACGAATGAGCAGTTCTTC
CASSPGDRGTNEQFF
>.|.|TRBV29-1|TRBJ1-2
TGCAGCGTTGGTATGGGGGGAGGCTACACCTTC
CSVGMGGGYTF
>TRBD1|few|TRBV6-4|TRBJ2-7
TGTGCCAGCAGTGGGACAGGGACCTACGAGCAGTACTTC
CASSGTGTYEQYF
>.|.|TRBV7-8|TRBJ1-2
TGTGCCAGCAGCTTACTGGGAGGGAACGCTTTTTCTGGCTACACCTTC
CASSLLGGNAFSGYTF
>TRBD2|.|TRBV24-1|TRBJ2-3
TGTGCCACCAGTGACCCCATGGGGGGGTCCCAAGATACGCAGTATTTT
CATSDPMGGSQDTQYF
>TRBD1|.|TRBV9|TRBJ1-6
TGTGCCAGCAGCGCCTCCCGGGACAGGAGCTCCTATAATTCACCCCTCCACTTT
CASSASRDRSSYNSPLHF
>.|.|TRBV24-1|TRBJ2-7
TGTGCCACCAGTGACGGGGGGCGGAACTACGAGCAGTACTTC
CATSDGGRNYEQYF
>TRBD1|.|TRBV7-8|TRBJ2-1
TGTGCCAGCAGCTTAGTTATAGGACAGGGATCGGATGAGCAGTTCTTC
CASSLVIGQGSDEQFF
>.|few|TRBV11-2|TRBJ1-2
TGTGCCAGCAGCTTAGATCCCTATTATGGCTACACCTTC
CASSLDPYYGYTF
>.|.|TRBV18|TRBJ2-2
TGTGCCAGCTCAACAACCCCTCGACAGCTAACGAACACCGGGGAGCTGTTTTTT
CASSTTPRQLTNTGELFF
>.|.|TRBV19|TRBJ2-7
TGTGCCAGTAGTATCCTACTAGCAGGCGAGCAGTACTTC
CASSILLAGEQYF
>.|few|TRBV25-1|TRBJ1-6
TGTGCCAGCAGTGGCTCTGGGCAGGGTTATAATTCACCCCTCCACTTT
CASSGSGQGYNSPLHF
>.|.|TRBV5-1|TRBJ2-5
TGCGCCAGCAGCTTGGGGGCAGGCCCCCAAGAGACCCAGTACTTC
CASSLGAGPQETQYF
>.|.|TRBV19|TRBJ1-2
TGTGCCATCAAGCCAGGGGACGATGGGTATGGCTACACCTTC
CAIKPGDDGYGYTF
>.|.|TRBV5-6|TRBJ2-3
TGTGCCAGCAGCTTGATGGGACAACTCACAGATACGCAGTATTTT
CASSLMGQLTDTQYF
>TRBD2|.|TRBV12-3/TRBV12-4|TRBJ2-4
TGTGCCAGCGGCGAGCGGGGAGAAAACATTCAGTACTTC
CASGERGENIQYF
>TRBD1|few|TRBV6-5|TRBJ1-2
TGTGCCAGCAGTCCCTGGGACAGGGATAACTATGGCTACACCTTC
CASSPWDRDNYGYTF
>TRBD2|.|TRBV18|TRBJ2-5
TGTGCCAGCTCACCTGGACTAGCGGAAGAGACCCAGTACTTC
CASSPGLAEETQYF
>TRBD1|.|TRBV7-9|TRBJ1-5
TGTGCCAGCAGCTCGGGACAGGGAGCGGATCAGCCCCAGCATTTT
CASSSGQGADQPQHF
>.|.|TRBV7-9|TRBJ1-4
TGTGCCAGCAGCTTGGGAGGGGGAGGCCTTAATGAAAAACTGTTTTTT
CASSLGGGGLNEKLFF
>.|.|TRBV5-1|TRBJ2-1
TGCGCCAGCAGTTCGCCCAGTTCCGGGAATGAGCAGTTCTTC
CASSSPSSGNEQFF
>.|.|TRBV28|TRBJ1-5
TGTGCCAGCAGATTCCCTCAGGGTCAGGGACAGCCCCAGCATTTT
CASRFPQGQGQPQHF
>.|.|TRBV5-1|TRBJ2-5
TGCGCCAGCAGCTTGATGGCCAGCGGCCAAGAGACCCAGTACTTC
CASSLMASGQETQYF
>.|.|TRBV5-1|TRBJ1-3
TGCGCCAGCAGCATCAGGGGTTCTGGAAACACCATATATTTT
CASSIRGSGNTIYF
>.|.|TRBV7-9|TRBJ2-3
TGTGCCAGCAGCTTAGGAGGGCAATCAGATACGCAGTATTTT
CASSLGGQSDTQYF
>.|.|TRBV3-1/TRBV3-2|TRBJ1-1
TGTGCCAGCAGCCAAAACAACCGGAACACTGAAGCTTTCTTT
CASSQNNRNTEAFF
>TRBD1|.|TRBV11-2|TRBJ2-7
TGTGCCAGCATCGGACAGGGTCCCTACGAGCAGTACTTC
CASIGQGPYEQYF
>.|.|TRBV7-2|TRBJ2-7
TGTGCCGGCACCCCTGTGGGCTTTTCCTACGAGCAGTACTTC
CAGTPVGFSYEQYF
>.|few|TRBV5-4|TRBJ1-6
TGTGCCAGCAGCTTGGAACAGGGCTATAATTCACCCCTCCACTTT
CASSLEQGYNSPLHF
>.|.|TRBV27|TRBJ1-1
TGTGCCAGCTCCTACGCAGGGGCCGGGAACACTGAAGCTTTCTTT
CASSYAGAGNTEAFF
>.|.|TRBV4-2|TRBJ1-2
TGTGCCAGCAGCAACTCACAGGGATGGGATCGGGGCTACACCTTC
CASSNSQGWDRGYTF
>.|.|TRBV7-9|TRBJ2-6
TGTGCCAGCAGCTTAAGTGGGCAGAGCTCTGGGGCCAACGTCCTGACTTTC
CASSLSGQSSGANVLTF
>TRBD2|.|TRBV28|TRBJ2-7
TGTGCCAGCGGAATAACCGGGACTAACTCCTACGAGCAGTACTTC
CASGITGTNSYEQYF
>TRBD1|.|TRBV11-2|TRBJ1-2
TGTGCCAGCAGCTTAGGGCCCGACAGGGGGCTTGGCTACACCTTC
CASSLGPDRGLGYTF